The source of this T cell receptor (beta chain) is a study of blood T cell repertoires in COVID-19. Study-wide context: Collection of acute and convalescent COVID-19 samples took place in the United States, Italy and Spain.

Recruits, aged roughly 18 to 90 years, lived in 20 to 30 US areas. Donors in Cohort 3 counted as recovered after two negative PCRs, clearance, or symptom resolution. In the authors' workflow: Amplified reference gene primers provided the basis for estimating nucleated cell counts. The method was immunoSEQ multiplex PCR; TCRdb's version includes in-frame clones alone and lacks a portion of them. Clonal size and the V and J genes are those of that table, whereas D and trimming came from the DNA. Of 150,000 to 200,000 clones in the sample, about 79% are singletons; the top ten hold approximately 16%. Germline V gene data show CDR1 as LGHDT and CDR2 as YNNKEL (reference sequence). This CDR3 contains 14 residues. V gave up 3 bases and J gave up 0 bases, with 8 bases separating them.

This sequence originates from a man between 50 and 59 years old who had recovered from COVID-19. This chain joins TRBV3-1 (or the pseudogene TRBV3-2) and TRBJ1-2, with D unclear. Sequencing used PBMCs or T cells enriched from blood (not recorded which). The CDR3 nucleotides are TGTGCCAGCAGCCAGTACCGAGCTAACTATGGCTACACCTTC. Its translation: CASSQYRANYGYTF.